This T cell receptor beta chain was profiled in a study of T cell responses to AZD1222 COVID-19 vaccine. Study-wide results and limits: There were repertoire samples only from the period after the peak T cell response.

In regard to this clone: Antigen specificity is unknown.

Method: immunoSEQ multiplex PCR; TCRdb's copy keeps in-frame clones and lacks some. The sample contains over 120,000 clones, approximately 92% of which appear only once. This CDR3 comprises 11 residues. Per the germline V gene, CDR1 is SNHLY and CDR2 is FYNNEI. V lost 9 bases, J lost 5 bases, and 10 bases lay in between. J is TRBJ1-1 and V is TRBV2; D unresolved. This material consisted of peripheral blood, taken 28 days after the second AZD1222 dose. This receptor was taken from an adult who received the AZD1222 COVID-19 vaccine. This CDR3 is CARGWETEAFF. Written as DNA, the CDR3 is TGTGCCAGGGGGTGGGAAACTGAAGCTTTCTTT.